The rows below give T cell receptor beta chains drawn from one sample of a study of T cells after yellow fever vaccination. TCRdb itself ran the 5' RACE reads through MiXCR, one entry per CDR3 protein. The profile shows roughly 32,000 distinct CDR3 sequences, around 7% of them singletons. The source material was PBMCs, either bulk or a sorted T-cell subset (CD4+, CD8+, memory, or dextramer-sorted; not recorded which), sampled on the day of the first yellow fever vaccination. These TCRs come from a man aged 18 to 30 who received the YFV17D yellow fever vaccine. CDR3s include the opening cysteine and the closing phenylalanine or tryptophan. D genes are given only for firm matches. Where a row states a size, it is once, few, many or the class of an expanded clone; other rows omit it.

D gene: NA
V gene: TRBV5-4
J gene: TRBJ1-1
clone size: NA
CDR3 DNA: TGTGCCAGCAGCCGTCCTTTTTTAAAACAGGGTACTGAAGCTTTCTTT
CDR3 protein: CASSRPFLKQGTEAFF

D gene: NA
V gene: TRBV18
J gene: TRBJ2-1
clone size: NA
CDR3 DNA: TGTGCCAGCTCGCCAGGGTCCTTCCCGTGGAATGAGCAGTTCTTC
CDR3 protein: CASSPGSFPWNEQFF

D gene: NA
V gene: TRBV7-3
J gene: TRBJ2-2
clone size: many
CDR3 DNA: TGTGCCAGCAGCTTAAAGGGTAGCGACCCCACCGGGGAGCTGTTTTTT
CDR3 protein: CASSLKGSDPTGELFF

D gene: NA
V gene: TRBV7-2
J gene: TRBJ1-1
clone size: many
CDR3 DNA: TGTGCCAGCAGCTTGGGCCCCCAGGGAGTGACTGAAGCTTTCTTT
CDR3 protein: CASSLGPQGVTEAFF

D gene: TRBD2
V gene: TRBV10-1
J gene: TRBJ2-1
clone size: many
CDR3 DNA: TGCGCCAGCAGTCGACTAGCGGGGGGGGTCAATGAGCAGTTCTTC
CDR3 protein: CASSRLAGGVNEQFF

D gene: NA
V gene: TRBV2
J gene: TRBJ2-7
clone size: many
CDR3 DNA: TGTGCCAGTTCGAACCGCGCCTACGAGCAGTACTTC
CDR3 protein: CASSNRAYEQYF

D gene: TRBD1
V gene: TRBV7-9
J gene: TRBJ1-4
clone size: many
CDR3 DNA: TGTGCCAGCAGCCCCGGGACAGGGACTAATGAAAAACTGTTTTTT
CDR3 protein: CASSPGTGTNEKLFF

D gene: TRBD1
V gene: TRBV6-4
J gene: TRBJ1-6
clone size: NA
CDR3 DNA: TGTGCCAGCAGTGACGGGACAGGGGGTTCACCCCTCCACTTT
CDR3 protein: CASSDGTGGSPLHF

D gene: NA
V gene: TRBV10-3
J gene: TRBJ1-3
clone size: many
CDR3 DNA: TGTGCCATCAGTGACTCCGACAGAGGGAACACCATATATTTT
CDR3 protein: CAISDSDRGNTIYF

D gene: NA
V gene: TRBV24-1
J gene: TRBJ2-5
clone size: many
CDR3 DNA: TGTGCCACCAGTGATGGCTCTTCAGGATCGTACCAAGAGACCCAGTACTTC
CDR3 protein: CATSDGSSGSYQETQYF

D gene: TRBD1
V gene: TRBV7-2
J gene: TRBJ2-3
clone size: few
CDR3 DNA: TGTGCCAGCAGTCCTGCTAGGGGGCCCACAGATACGCAGTATTTT
CDR3 protein: CASSPARGPTDTQYF

D gene: NA
V gene: TRBV12-3/TRBV12-4
J gene: TRBJ1-5
clone size: many
CDR3 DNA: TGTGCCAGCAGTCCCGTTGTATTAGGTCAGCCCCAGCATTTT
CDR3 protein: CASSPVVLGQPQHF

D gene: TRBD2
V gene: TRBV25-1
J gene: TRBJ2-1
clone size: many
CDR3 DNA: TGTGCCAGCTTGGCGGGGGGGCACAATGAGCAGTTCTTC
CDR3 protein: CASLAGGHNEQFF

D gene: NA
V gene: TRBV29-1
J gene: TRBJ2-7
clone size: many
CDR3 DNA: TGCAGCGTTGAAGAGGACGGATTCTCCTACGAGCAGTACTTC
CDR3 protein: CSVEEDGFSYEQYF